This passage covers 20 T cell receptor beta chains from one sample sequenced in a study of T-cell memory formation after mild COVID-19 (dated by TCRdb to 2020 to 2022). Receptor amplification or capture employed 5' RACE. TCRdb records Illumina NovaSeq 6000 as the sequencer. TCRdb reprocessing: public reads trimmed at Q25 with fastp, clones called with MiXCR, in-frame beta chains kept. Entries that share a CDR3 protein sequence are merged under the most common genes and DNA. For this sample there are 400,000 to 450,000 distinct CDR3 sequences; approximately 19% appear just once. Of the sample, around a fifth is held by the ten largest clones. Sequenced material: PBMCs or a T cell subset sorted from them (not recorded which). The receptors originated from a man aged 18 to 30 who had mild COVID-19 (a few samples of this study predate the infection). The sample titles of this study are shuffled in the database, so cell type and time point are left out; the donor was told from shared clones.

This clonotype turned up a few times. The chain joins TRBV6-1 to TRBJ1-6; 9 positions agree with TRBD1. The length of the CDR3 is 16 residues. Per the germline V gene, CDR1 is MNHNS and CDR2 is SASEGT. Trimming at V came to 6 bases and at J to 7 bases, leaving 10 bases not matched to a gene. The CDR3 reads CASSFTPGTGNSPLHF. CDR3 DNA sequence: TGTGCCAGCAGCTTCACCCCCGGGACAGGGAATTCACCCCTCCACTTT.

This clonotype showed up many times. The chain employs TRBV5-1 and TRBJ2-1; the match to TRBD1 covers 7 bases. This CDR3 has 15 amino acids. The J segment lost 3 bases and the V segment lost 5 bases, leaving 8 bases of the junction unmatched. CDR1 is SGHRS and CDR2 is YFSETQ in the germline V gene. The CDR3 sequence is CASRFRGDSYNEQFF. As DNA, the CDR3 is TGCGCCAGCAGGTTTCGTGGGGACAGCTACAATGAGCAGTTCTTC.

The chain is built from TRBV12-3 or TRBV12-4 and TRBJ2-7; TRBD2 aligns across 9 bases. The CDR3 is made up of 17 amino acids. The junction had 11 bases not matched to a gene; V was cut back by 5 bases and J by 0 bases. The CDR3 nucleotides are TGTGCCAGCAGTCGAGCGTCAGCGGGGGGACTCTCCTACGAGCAGTACTTC. It codes for CASSRASAGGLSYEQYF.

The sample holds a few counts of this clonotype. The chain has TRBV27 and TRBJ2-1, with D unclear. Trimming left V 3 bases short and J 4 bases short, with 7 bases between. Per the germline V gene, CDR1 is MNHEY and CDR2 is SMNVEV (reference sequence). The CDR3 consists of 13 residues. For the CDR3, the DNA is TGTGCCAGCAGTTTCTCCAGATACAATGAGCAGTTCTTC. As protein: CASSFSRYNEQFF.

The rearrangement uses TRBV29-1 and TRBJ2-1; 10 bases are shared with TRBD1. CDR1 and CDR2 (germline): SQVTM, ANQGSEA. The CDR3 is made up of 18 amino acids. V lost 1 base to trimming and J lost 3 bases; unmatched junction nucleotides: 12. As DNA, the CDR3 is TGCAGCGTTGAAGCCCCGGGCGGAGGGACAGGGGTCTACAATGAGCAGTTCTTC. Its protein product is CSVEAPGGGTGVYNEQFF.

This clonotype has only a few counts. This chain connects TRBV6-2 or TRBV6-3 to TRBJ2-3, with a tentative D call TRBD1 (6 bases). Trimming stripped 3 bases from V and 1 base from J, with 11 bases between. The germline V gene encodes CDR1 MNHEY and CDR2 SVGEGT. The CDR3 consists of 15 residues. CDR3 sequence reads: CASSYVRGGTDTQYF. The CDR3 nucleotides are TGTGCCAGCAGTTATGTCAGGGGAGGCACAGATACGCAGTATTTT.

The chain is built from TRBV15 and TRBJ1-2; 8 bases match TRBD1. The CDR3 has 16 residues. Germline V CDR1 and CDR2: LNHNV, YYDKDF (reference sequence). Trimming cost V 0 bases and J 7 bases; bases outside gene matches: 10. The CDR3 region has the DNA TGTGCCACCAGCAGAGACCCCGCCGGACAGGGTCCTGGCTACACCTTC. Protein sequence: CATSRDPAGQGPGYTF. The variable domain in full, with the rest retrieved from reference TRBV15 and TRBJ1-2, is DAMVIQNPRYQVTQFGKPVTLSCSQTLNHNVMYWYQQKSSQAPKLLFHYYDKDFNNEADTPDNFQSRRPNTSFCFLDIRSPGLGDTAMYLCATSRDPAGQGPGYTFGSGTRLTVV.

V is TRBV24-1 and J is TRBJ1-5; 7 bases agree with TRBD1. In germline, CDR1 is KGHDR, CDR2 SFDVKD. Trimming took 4 bases from V and 2 from J; bases not matched to a gene: 1. This CDR3 region has 14 residues. CDR3 coding DNA: TGTGCCACCAGTGACGGACAGGGCAATCAGCCCCAGCATTTT. This codes for CATSDGQGNQPQHF.

This clonotype was counted only a few times. The CDR3 coding sequence is TGCGCCAGCAGCCAAATCAGCGGGCACACAGATACGCAGTATTTT. This gives the protein CASSQISGHTDTQYF. This chain links TRBV4-3 with TRBJ2-3; the D gene is possibly TRBD2 (6 bases). The V and J ends lost 2 bases and 2 bases respectively, with 11 bases between them. This CDR3 is 15 amino acids long. The V gene's germline CDR1 is LGHNA and CDR2 YSLEER.

This clonotype was seen more than once but under ten times. This chain links TRBV7-9 with TRBJ2-3; TRBD2 aligns across 7 bases. The CDR3 is made up of 15 amino acids. Germline V gene data show CDR1 as SEHNR and CDR2 as FQNEAQ (reference sequence). The V gene end was trimmed by 5 bases and the J gene end by 2 bases; junction bases not matched to a gene: 7. This CDR3 reads CASSKRLADTDTQYF. The CDR3 bases are TGTGCCAGCAGCAAACGACTAGCCGACACAGATACGCAGTATTTT.

In DNA form, the CDR3 reads TGTGCCAGCAGCACCGGGGCCGGTGGAGAGACCCAGTACTTC. This sequence encodes CASSTGAGGETQYF. The chain is built from TRBV5-5 and TRBJ2-5; either TRBD1 or TRBD2 may fit D (5 bases each). CDR3 length: 14 residues. V shed 4 bases and J shed 4 bases, with 14 bases lying between them. Per germline, CDR1 SGHKS and CDR2 YYEKEE (reference sequence).

The J gene is TRBJ1-5, the V gene TRBV12-3 or TRBV12-4; TRBD1 might be the D (6 bases). V shed 7 bases and J shed 6 bases, with 16 bases lying between them. The CDR3 runs to 14 residues. In DNA, the CDR3 is TGTGCCAGCAAGATCCAAGGGGGTGTTCAGCCCCAGCATTTT. This translates into CASKIQGGVQPQHF.

This clonotype was observed a few times. This rearrangement joins TRBV2 to TRBJ2-3, with 7 bases matching TRBD1. CDR3 length equals 13 residues. Germline V CDR1 and CDR2: SNHLY, FYNNEI. J was trimmed by 4 bases and V by 7 bases; bases with no gene match: 5. CDR3 sequence reads: CASNRQGPDTQYF. The CDR3 nucleotides are TGTGCCAGCAACAGACAGGGCCCAGATACGCAGTATTTT.

The chain joins TRBV7-9 to TRBJ1-1; 8 bases align to TRBD1. The CDR3 sequence is 17 residues long. The germline gives CDR1 SEHNR, CDR2 FQNEAQ (reference sequence). The J segment lost 0 bases and the V segment lost 5 bases, leaving 11 bases of the junction unmatched. CDR3 loop: CASSVPTGAPMNTEAFF. CDR3 DNA: TGTGCCAGCAGCGTCCCGACAGGGGCCCCCATGAACACTGAAGCTTTCTTT. Full variable domain (rest looked up from reference TRBV7-9 and TRBJ1-1): DTGVSQNPRHKITKRGQNVTFRCDPISEHNRLYWYRQTLGQGPEFLTYFQNEAQLEKSRLLSDRFSAERPKGSFSTLEIQRTEQGDSAMYLCASSVPTGAPMNTEAFFGQGTRLTVV.

V and J are TRBV6-1 and TRBJ2-5, with a weak D call TRBD1 (6 bases). The CDR3 consists of 15 residues. Germline CDR1 reads MNHNS; CDR2 reads SASEGT. V was cut by 8 bases and J by 5 bases, with 21 bases left in between. The CDR3 DNA follows: TGTGCCAGCGACCCAGGACAGAGCCTCCTGGAGACCCAGTACTTC. This gives the protein CASDPGQSLLETQYF.

This clonotype was seen more than once but under ten times. The chain links TRBV4-2 to TRBJ1-6; 7 bases line up with TRBD1. V lost 4 bases to trimming and J lost 6 bases; unmatched junction nucleotides: 3. Germline-derived CDR1 and CDR2 are LGHNA and YNFKEQ. The CDR3 is made up of 14 amino acids. DNA of the CDR3: TGTGCCAGCAGCCGGGACAGCCCTAATTCACCCCTCCACTTT. As protein: CASSRDSPNSPLHF.

This chain links TRBV7-2 with TRBJ2-3; the D is unclear. The CDR3 consists of 16 residues. V lost 1 base, J lost 0 bases, and 11 bases lay in between. Looked up from germline, CDR1 is SGHTA and CDR2 is FQGNSA. Written as DNA, the CDR3 is TGTGCCAGCAGCTTAGACTGGGTTGGTAGCACAGATACGCAGTATTTT. Amino acid sequence: CASSLDWVGSTDTQYF. The whole variable domain, remainder taken from reference TRBV7-2 and TRBJ2-3, is GAGVSQSPSNKVTEKGKDVELRCDPISGHTALYWYRQSLGQGLEFLIYFQGNSAPDKSGLPSDRFSAERTGGSVSTLTIQRTQQEDSAVYLCASSLDWVGSTDTQYFGPGTRLTVL.

The genes are TRBV7-2 and TRBJ2-3; D unclear. Per germline, CDR1 SGHTA and CDR2 FQGNSA. The CDR3 contains 15 residues. V lost 4 bases and J 1 base, leaving 12 bases between the germline ends. The DNA of the CDR3 is TGTGCCAGCAGCTACGCCACTCTTCGCACAGATACGCAGTATTTT. It translates to CASSYATLRTDTQYF. The variable domain in full, completed from reference TRBV7-2 and TRBJ2-3, reads GAGVSQSPSNKVTEKGKDVELRCDPISGHTALYWYRQSLGQGLEFLIYFQGNSAPDKSGLPSDRFSAERTGGSVSTLTIQRTQQEDSAVYLCASSYATLRTDTQYFGPGTRLTVL.

The genes are TRBV5-1 and TRBJ2-6, with D unresolved. The germline V gene has CDR1 SGHRS and CDR2 YFSETQ. The ends were cut back, 3 bases at V and 2 bases at J, with 9 bases in the middle. This CDR3 contains 15 residues. The CDR3 sequence is CASSYQNAGANVLTF. In DNA form, the CDR3 reads TGCGCCAGCAGCTACCAAAACGCTGGGGCCAACGTCCTGACTTTC.

In this sample, this clonotype turned up a few times. The chain has TRBV6-6 and TRBJ2-3; 11 bases are shared with TRBD1. The CDR3 extends over 14 amino acids. Germline V lookup: CDR1 MNHNY, CDR2 SVGAGI (reference sequence). The trim removed 6 bases at V and 7 bases at J, leaving 6 bases unmatched. DNA for the CDR3: TGTGCCAGCAGGGACAGGGGGCTTGTGAATACGCAGTATTTT. Translated: CASRDRGLVNTQYF.